This TCR beta chain emerged from a study of T cells in Graves' hyperthyroidism and ophthalmopathy. This clonotype was recorded many times. The investigators amplified TCR beta CDR3 regions from RNA transcripts. The TCR CDR3 first-round RT-PCR relied on the HTBI primer set. Each CDR3 protein gets one entry after TCRdb re-called the multiplex PCR reads with MiXCR. This repertoire shows 650,000 to 700,000 distinct CDR3 sequences, around a sixth found once; its top ten account for around 15%. The CDR3 extends over 16 amino acids. Trimming removed 8 bases from V and 1 base from J; junction bases left unmatched: 6. Germline CDR1 and CDR2: MDHEN and SYDVKM. Diagnosis rested on symptoms, serum thyroxine and TRAb, thyroid ultrasound, and orbital computed tomography. Extraction of PBMCs used 9 to 10 ml of fresh peripheral blood.

This sequence joins TRBV28 and TRBJ2-3, with TRBD2 matching 13 bases. This clonotype originated in a man aged 50 or older with Graves' hyperthyroidism. Input material: blood. This chain's CDR3 is CASGILAGGRTDTQYF. The CDR3 DNA sequence: TGTGCCAGCGGCATACTAGCGGGAGGGCGCACAGATACGCAGTATTTT.